Shown below are 26 T cell receptor beta chains from a single sample sequenced in a study of regulatory T cells in long-lasting Graves disease. The time point denotes: newly diagnosed GD, antithyroid drugs for less than 3 months. Following extraction of RNA from PBMCs, that RNA was used to make the TCR library. Through Arm-PCR of CDR3 regions and iRepertoire HTBI primers, TCR beta libraries were built. TCRdb re-called the multiplex PCR reads with MiXCR, one entry per CDR3 protein. The sample records 350,000 to 450,000 distinct CDR3 sequences, 14% to 15% being singletons. Another study also made use of these data, one on T cells in Graves' hyperthyroidism and ophthalmopathy.

The sequencing used peripheral blood mononuclear cells (PBMCs), collected at new diagnosis, from a patient treated with antithyroid drugs. The receptors stem from a woman aged 30 to 39 with Graves disease.

This clonotype was picked up a small number of times. V and J are TRBV11-2 and TRBJ2-1; no reliable D call. Germline V lookup: CDR1 SGHAT, CDR2 FQNNGV. V was clipped by 0 bases and J by 9 bases, with 12 bases between them. The length of the CDR3 is 14 residues. The CDR3 loop reads CASSLEVPGSEQFF. The CDR3 nucleotides read TGTGCCAGCAGCTTAGAGGTTCCTGGCAGTGAGCAGTTCTTC.

At least ten counts were recorded for this clonotype. The gene calls are TRBV12-3 or TRBV12-4 and TRBJ2-3; D not resolved. V was trimmed by 6 bases and J by 5 bases, leaving 6 bases between them. This CDR3 spans 11 amino acids. CDR3 residues: CASSTVDTQYF. In DNA, the CDR3 is TGTGCCAGCAGCACCGTAGATACGCAGTATTTT.

Concerning this clonotype itself: Possible read error: a much larger clone is one base away. The CDR3 ends on some other residue instead of the conserved phenylalanine or tryptophan, so this is likely a read error. This chain joins TRBV6-1 and TRBJ2-1; the D is unclear. The CDR3 length is 15 residues. The V end was cut by 6 bases, the J end by 0 bases, with 12 bases between. The germline CDR1 and CDR2 sequences are MNHNS and SASEGT. This CDR3 reads CASSGMGSSYNEQFS. In DNA form, the CDR3 reads TGTGCCAGCAGCGGTATGGGAAGCTCCTACAATGAGCAGTTCTCC.

Many counts were recorded for this clonotype. V and J are TRBV12-3 or TRBV12-4 and TRBJ2-1; 13 bases fit TRBD2. V was pared by 10 bases and J by 8 bases, with 14 bases of the junction left unmatched. This CDR3 is built from 16 residues. CDR3 residues: CATQPPGLAGVHEQFF. Written as DNA, the CDR3 is TGTGCCACCCAACCTCCCGGACTAGCGGGAGTTCATGAGCAGTTCTTC.

The table lists this clonotype with many counts. The V gene is TRBV7-3, the J gene TRBJ2-2, with 7 positions matching TRBD1. Trimming took 5 bases from V and 4 from J; bases not matched to a gene: 7. This CDR3 is built from 15 residues. The V gene's germline CDR1 is SGHTA and CDR2 FQGTGA. The CDR3 reads CASSTTGDGTGELFF. As DNA, the CDR3 is TGTGCCAGCAGCACCACAGGGGATGGCACCGGGGAGCTGTTTTTT.

The chain recombines TRBV7-3 with TRBJ2-1, with TRBD2 matching 13 bases. The V segment lost 5 bases and the J segment 9 bases; nucleotides outside the gene matches: 4. The CDR3 covers 14 residues. Per germline, CDR1 SGHTA and CDR2 FQGTGA. The CDR3 sequence: CASSPTSGRAEQFF. The CDR3 nucleotides are TGTGCCAGCAGCCCCACTAGCGGGAGGGCTGAGCAGTTCTTC.

This clonotype was found a few times. V usage is TRBV7-9 and J usage is TRBJ2-7; D is uncertain. This CDR3 spans 16 amino acids. CDR1 SEHNR and CDR2 FQNEAQ come from the germline V gene (reference sequence). V was trimmed by 1 base and J by 0 bases, leaving 13 bases between them. The CDR3 nucleotides read TGTGCCAGCAGCTTAGTACTTCCGGCGAGCTCCTACGAGCAGTACTTC. This gives the protein CASSLVLPASSYEQYF.

The sample holds a few counts of this clonotype. The rearrangement joins TRBV19 to TRBJ1-1, with no clear D. The germline V gene has CDR1 LNHDA and CDR2 SQIVND (reference sequence). V was clipped by 4 bases and J by 1 base, with 10 bases between them. The CDR3 covers 14 residues. CDR3: CASSTNQENTEAFF. DNA of the CDR3: TGTGCCAGTAGTACAAACCAGGAGAACACTGAAGCTTTCTTT.

The V and J genes are TRBV6-1 and TRBJ2-7, with 7 bases aligning to TRBD1. V lost 6 bases, J lost 4 bases, and 9 bases stayed unmatched. Germline assignment: CDR1 MNHNS and CDR2 SASEGT. This CDR3 has 14 amino acids. CDR3 residues: CASRPLDRPYEQYF. In DNA, the CDR3 is TGTGCCAGCAGACCCCTGGACAGGCCTTACGAGCAGTACTTC.

This clonotype was seen repeatedly, ten times or more. V and J are TRBV12-3 or TRBV12-4 and TRBJ2-1; perhaps TRBD2 as D (6 bases). This CDR3 has 19 amino acids. Deletions cut 0 bases from V and 0 bases from J, with 18 bases between. For the CDR3, the DNA is TGTGCCAGCAGTTTAGCGCAGGCTAGCGCCGTTTACTCCTACAATGAGCAGTTCTTC. Its translation is CASSLAQASAVYSYNEQFF.

This clonotype has at least ten counts. The chain links TRBV29-1 to TRBJ1-1, with D hard to call. Trimming took off 7 bases at V and 5 bases at J, with 17 bases between the two ends. The germline V gene encodes CDR1 SQVTM and CDR2 ANQGSEA. This CDR3 contains 13 residues. CDR3 region: CSDDPMQGTEAFF. The DNA for the CDR3 is TGCAGCGATGACCCTATGCAAGGAACTGAAGCTTTCTTT.

This clonotype was picked up many times. The genes are TRBV20-1 and TRBJ2-3, with a tentative D call TRBD1 (6 bases). Germline V gives CDR1 DFQATT, CDR2 SNEGSKA (reference sequence). Trimming removed 0 bases from V and 2 bases from J, with 12 bases in between. CDR3 length: 15 amino acids. CDR3 protein: CSAREGHSPTDTQYF. In DNA, the CDR3 is TGCAGTGCTAGAGAGGGACATAGCCCCACAGATACGCAGTATTTT.

The chain couples TRBV2 to TRBJ2-2; 16 bases are a match to TRBD2. Germline V gives CDR1 SNHLY, CDR2 FYNNEI. The CDR3 has 19 residues. J lost 2 bases, V lost 7 bases, and 10 bases had no gene match. The CDR3 bases are TGTGCCAGCACCTCACTTGGGACTAGCGGGAGGGCAAACACCGGGGAGCTGTTTTTT. It translates to CASTSLGTSGRANTGELFF.

V usage is TRBV10-3 and J usage is TRBJ1-1; 7 bases fit TRBD1. The germline V gene encodes CDR1 ENHRY and CDR2 SYGVKD. V lost 6 bases and J lost 3; bases outside the gene matches: 4. There are 13 residues in the CDR3. The CDR3 spells CAIRDREDTEAFF. DNA of the CDR3: TGTGCCATCAGAGACAGGGAGGACACTGAAGCTTTCTTT.

This clonotype was seen many times. The V and J genes are TRBV30 and TRBJ1-1; weak D call: TRBD1 (6 bases). Germline V gene sequence: CDR1 GTSNPN, CDR2 SVGIG (reference sequence). V was cut by 3 bases and J by 4 bases, with 12 bases left in between. This CDR3 region has 13 residues. CDR3 in DNA: TGTGCCTGGAGAAAGGGGGATGTCACTGAAGCTTTCTTT. Its translation: CAWRKGDVTEAFF.

This clonotype was counted many times. The genes are TRBV7-9 and TRBJ2-2, with 13 bases identical to TRBD2. Germline V gene data show CDR1 as SEHNR and CDR2 as FQNEAQ (reference sequence). The CDR3 spans 19 residues. The junction had 8 bases not matched to a gene; V was cut back by 4 bases and J by 0 bases. The CDR3 protein is CASSSNPGTSGANTGELFF. The CDR3 nucleotides are TGTGCCAGCAGCTCAAACCCCGGGACTAGCGGGGCGAACACCGGGGAGCTGTTTTTT.

This clonotype showed up many times. The rearrangement links TRBV29-1 to TRBJ1-1; D gene unclear. Germline V gene data show CDR1 as SQVTM and CDR2 as ANQGSEA. V lost 6 bases to trimming and J lost 6 bases, with 20 bases between them. The CDR3 has 14 residues. CDR3 sequence: CSVAISMGSAEAFF. The DNA of the CDR3 is TGCAGCGTCGCGATCTCTATGGGATCGGCTGAAGCTTTCTTT.

A note on this clonotype: A read error may explain this, as a much larger clone is one base away. This chain connects TRBV7-2 to TRBJ2-2, with 7 bases lining up with TRBD1. In germline, CDR1 is SGHTA, CDR2 FQGNSA. Trimming took 1 base from V and 4 from J; bases not matched to a gene: 12. The CDR3 loop spans 18 amino acids. CDR3 DNA sequence: TGTGCCAGCAGCTTAGTAGGGGGACAGCGGAAGGGCACCGGGGAGCTGTTTTTT. This codes for CASSLVGGQRKGTGELFF. The variable domain in full, completed from reference TRBV7-2 and TRBJ2-2, reads GAGVSQSPSNKVTEKGKDVELRCDPISGHTALYWYRQSLGQGLEFLIYFQGNSAPDKSGLPSDRFSAERTGGSVSTLTIQRTQQEDSAVYLCASSLVGGQRKGTGELFFGEGSRLTVL.

Ten or more counts support this clonotype. The gene calls are TRBV4-2 and TRBJ1-1; TRBD1 matches at 8 bases. This CDR3 comprises 16 residues. Germline values: CDR1 LGHNA, CDR2 YNFKEQ. The trim removed 2 bases at V and 1 base at J, leaving 6 bases unmatched. Here the CDR3 DNA reads TGTGCCAGCAGCCAACTAGACAGGGGCCAGAACACTGAAGCTTTCTTT. This encodes CASSQLDRGQNTEAFF.

In this sample, this clonotype turned up many times. V gene TRBV7-2 combines with J gene TRBJ2-1; 10 bases align to TRBD2. Germline V lookup: CDR1 SGHTA, CDR2 FQGNSA. The CDR3 totals 15 residues. Germline trimming cut 4 bases from V and 8 bases from J; bases unmatched to any gene: 8. Here the CDR3 DNA reads TGTGCCAGCAGCTGGGTAGCGGGAGGCTCCGATGAGCAGTTCTTC. Its protein is CASSWVAGGSDEQFF. Variable domain in full (rest from reference TRBV7-2 and TRBJ2-1): GAGVSQSPSNKVTEKGKDVELRCDPISGHTALYWYRQSLGQGLEFLIYFQGNSAPDKSGLPSDRFSAERTGGSVSTLTIQRTQQEDSAVYLCASSWVAGGSDEQFFGPGTRLTVL.

The genes are TRBV6-5 and TRBJ1-1; D remains ambiguous. V lost 2 bases and J lost 1, with 8 bases in between. The length of the CDR3 is 14 residues. CDR1 and CDR2 (germline): MNHEY, SVGAGI. The CDR3 spells CASSYPNPNTEAFF. The CDR3 bases are TGTGCCAGCAGTTACCCCAATCCGAACACTGAAGCTTTCTTT.

This clonotype came up many times. The chain is built from TRBV13 and TRBJ2-7; TRBD2 aligns across 13 bases. J gave up 6 bases and V 6 bases, and 8 bases lay outside the gene matches. This CDR3 has 15 residues. Germline CDR1 and CDR2: PRHDT and FYEKMQ (reference sequence). This CDR3 is CASRDGTSGTPEQYF. In nucleotides, the CDR3 is TGTGCCAGCAGAGACGGGACTAGCGGGACCCCCGAGCAGTACTTC.

This clonotype was seen repeatedly, ten times or more. This chain joins TRBV24-1 and TRBJ2-3; 9 bases align to TRBD2. In germline, CDR1 is KGHDR, CDR2 SFDVKD. This CDR3 is 15 amino acids long. V gave up 4 bases and J gave up 7 bases; unmatched junction bases: 8. As DNA, the CDR3 is TGTGCCACCAGTGACTTTAGCGGGAGTTCCAATACGCAGTATTTT. This encodes CATSDFSGSSNTQYF.

This clonotype was detected many times. V is TRBV13 and J is TRBJ2-7, with 13 bases lining up with TRBD2. Unmatched junction bases numbered 5, after V lost 4 bases and J lost 2 bases. The germline CDR1 and CDR2 sequences are PRHDT and FYEKMQ (reference sequence). The CDR3 loop spans 16 amino acids. As DNA, the CDR3 is TGTGCCAGCAGCTCAGGCACTAGCGGGAGGGCCTACGAGCAGTACTTC. It translates to CASSSGTSGRAYEQYF.

This clonotype has a count of ten or more. The chain is built from TRBV7-9 and TRBJ2-7; TRBD1 matches 7 bases. This CDR3 has 19 residues. Trimming cost V 4 bases and J 1 base; bases outside gene matches: 19. Germline V gene sequence: CDR1 SEHNR, CDR2 FQNEAQ (reference sequence). In DNA form, the CDR3 reads TGTGCCAGCAGCTCCCAACCCGGGACAGCAACTGTGGGGTCCTACGAGCAGTACTTC. It codes for CASSSQPGTATVGSYEQYF.

This clonotype was observed a handful of times. The rearrangement uses TRBV12-3 or TRBV12-4 and TRBJ1-5, with D maybe TRBD1 (6 bases). The CDR3 consists of 13 residues. V gave up 6 bases and J gave up 6 bases, with 12 bases separating them. The CDR3 DNA is TGTGCCAGCAGCCGGGACATCCCTCAGCCCCAGCATTTT. It yields the protein CASSRDIPQPQHF.